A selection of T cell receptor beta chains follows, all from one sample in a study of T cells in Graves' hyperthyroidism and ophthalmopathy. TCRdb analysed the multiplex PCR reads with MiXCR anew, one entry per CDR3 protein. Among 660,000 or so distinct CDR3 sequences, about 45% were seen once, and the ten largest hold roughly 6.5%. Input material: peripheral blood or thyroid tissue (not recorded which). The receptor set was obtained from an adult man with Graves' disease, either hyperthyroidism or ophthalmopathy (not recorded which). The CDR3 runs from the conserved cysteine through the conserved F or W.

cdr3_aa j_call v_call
CASSRDRGANYGYTF TRBJ1-2 TRBV2
CATSSSPMSGELFF TRBJ2-2 TRBV15
CSATSTAPNYGYTF TRBJ1-2 TRBV20-1
CASSPWTGGPYEQYF TRBJ2-7 TRBV7-9
CARLLGSTETQYF TRBJ2-5 TRBV7-7
CASSRDRNTEAFF TRBJ1-1 TRBV10-1
CASSSRASNQPQHF TRBJ1-5 TRBV4-2
CASSFQGALQPQHF TRBJ1-5 TRBV7-2
CASSATLMMNTEAFF TRBJ1-1 TRBV19
CATRTGPMSNQPQHF TRBJ1-5 TRBV10-3
CASSVQGQDQPQHF TRBJ1-5 TRBV7-8
CATSDSSDTSSTDTQYF TRBJ2-3 TRBV24-1
CSLYRDKGPTQYF TRBJ2-5 TRBV29-1
CASSSYATNEKLFF TRBJ1-4 TRBV7-3
CSERGTDSPLHF TRBJ1-6 TRBV29-1
CAISESAGTGNTIYF TRBJ1-3 TRBV10-3
CASSLAQGNSGANVLTF TRBJ2-6 TRBV7-9
CASSQNERSNSPLHF TRBJ1-6 TRBV7-9
CASSAQQGPTEAFF TRBJ1-1 TRBV10-1
CASSHSSGSYEQYF TRBJ2-7 TRBV7-9
CASRDGQGHSPLHF TRBJ1-6 TRBV2
CASSYPTTSANYNEQFF TRBJ2-1 TRBV7-9
CASSTWEDRSFQPQHF TRBJ1-5 TRBV7-8
CASSLVTGGAGANVLTF TRBJ2-6 TRBV7-6
CASRPDGGALETQYF TRBJ2-5 TRBV12-3/TRBV12-4
CSASGQRGKETQYF TRBJ2-5 TRBV20-1
CSATNRAMGLKAFF TRBJ1-1 TRBV20-1
CSARSVVSQEAQYF TRBJ2-5 TRBV20-1